The 14 T cell receptor beta chains presented below share a single source sample, sequenced in a study of T-cell reconstitution after alpha-beta-depleted transplantation in children (dated by TCRdb to 2016 to 2018). In light of the paper, this sample's treatment or condition label describes: allogeneic hematopoietic cell transplantation with graft depleted of TCRalphabeta T cells and CD19 B cells. The library relied on PCR. Sequencing was carried out with an Illumina HiSeq 2500. TCR libraries were prepared with molecular barcoding, using unique molecular identifiers to normalize TCRbeta repertoire quantification. TCRdb reprocessing: public reads trimmed at Q25 with fastp, clones called with MiXCR, in-frame beta chains kept. Each CDR3 protein gets just one entry, which takes the most common genes and DNA from the rows behind it. The sample includes 600,000 to 800,000 distinct CDR3 sequences, with around 12% observed a single time. The ten largest account for around 0.8% of the sample.

Sample: PBMCs, taken before TCRalphabeta/CD19-depleted stem cell transplant. The receptors stem from a girl aged 2 to 9 with congenital amegakaryocytic thrombocytopenia, due to receive a stem cell transplant.

This clonotype came up many times. One end of the junction fails to match germline, which may point to a read error. This rearrangement joins TRBV7-6 to TRBJ2-5; TRBD2 aligns across 13 bases. Per germline, CDR1 SGHVS and CDR2 FNYEAQ. This CDR3 contains 15 residues. CDR3 sequence: CASNLLAGGPGTQYF. CDR3 coding DNA: TGTGCCAGCAACTTACTAGCGGGAGGGCCGGGGACCCAGTACTTC.

This clonotype was seen at least ten times. V usage is TRBV20-1 and J usage is TRBJ1-1; D is unclear. This CDR3 has 15 amino acids. The germline gives CDR1 DFQATT, CDR2 SNEGSKA (reference sequence). The ends were cut back, 6 bases at V and 0 bases at J, with 17 bases in the middle. The CDR3 coding sequence is TGCAGTGCCCGTCTTGCCGGGAGGATGAACACTGAAGCTTTCTTT. Translating gives CSARLAGRMNTEAFF.

This clonotype was seen a handful of times. The chain recombines TRBV5-6 with TRBJ1-5, with 7 bases that match TRBD1. Germline CDR1 is SGHDT and CDR2 is YYEEEE. V lost 2 bases, J lost 3 bases, and 8 bases stayed unmatched. The CDR3 totals 16 residues. CDR3 sequence (DNA): TGTGCCAGCAGCTTAGCCGGGACAGCCTTCAATCAGCCCCAGCATTTT. Protein sequence: CASSLAGTAFNQPQHF.

The V and J genes are TRBV4-1 and TRBJ1-4, with D possibly matching TRBD1 (5 bases). CDR3 length: 16 amino acids. Germline V lookup: CDR1 MGHRA, CDR2 YSYEKL. V shed 0 bases and J shed 8 bases, with 16 bases lying between them. The CDR3 DNA sequence: TGCGCCAGCAGCCAAGATGCAGACAGTGGAAGGGAAAAACTGTTTTTT. It translates to CASSQDADSGREKLFF.

The chain is built from TRBV29-1 and TRBJ2-2, with D unclear. The CDR3 sequence is 12 residues long. CDR1 and CDR2 (germline): SQVTM, ANQGSEA. Trimming cost V 3 bases and J 5 bases, with 7 bases left between them. This CDR3 reads CSVEGTTGELFF. The CDR3 DNA is TGCAGCGTTGAGGGCACGACCGGGGAGCTGTTTTTT.

This clonotype was found many times. V gene TRBV12-3 or TRBV12-4 combines with J gene TRBJ2-2; 9 bases match TRBD1. The CDR3 extends over 16 amino acids. The V gene end was trimmed by 1 base and the J gene end by 6 bases; junction bases not matched to a gene: 6. CDR3 DNA: TGTGCCAGCAGTTTAGTTCCGACAGGGGGTGCCGGGGAGCTGTTTTTT. Amino acids: CASSLVPTGGAGELFF.

The sample holds many counts of this clonotype. The rearrangement joins TRBV20-1 to TRBJ2-5; 8 bases map to TRBD1. V dropped 3 bases and J dropped 2; count of bases not matched to a gene: 5. The CDR3 consists of 14 residues. Germline values: CDR1 DFQATT, CDR2 SNEGSKA (reference sequence). The DNA for the CDR3 is TGCAGTGCTAGCACAGGGGGGAAACAAGAGACCCAGTACTTC. It yields the protein CSASTGGKQETQYF.

In its sample, this clonotype was seen a few times. V gene TRBV7-9 combines with J gene TRBJ2-2, with 9 bases that match TRBD2. Germline loops: CDR1 SEHNR, CDR2 FQNEAQ (reference sequence). The CDR3 sequence is 16 residues long. Losses at the gene ends were 7 bases for V and 7 bases for J; bases not matched to a gene: 13. The CDR3 DNA reads as TGTGCCAGCAAGCACTCCTTAGCGGGAGCGGACGGGGAGCTGTTTTTT. It codes for CASKHSLAGADGELFF.

This clonotype was detected ten times or more. The chain's CDR3 is CASSPVEDSNQPQHF. The CDR3 bases are TGTGCCAGCAGTCCCGTCGAGGATAGCAATCAGCCCCAGCATTTT. The chain recombines TRBV27 with TRBJ1-5; D ambiguous. The CDR3 extends over 15 amino acids. Trimming took 5 bases from V and 0 from J, leaving 11 bases between them. Germline CDR1 and CDR2: MNHEY and SMNVEV (reference sequence).

This clonotype was seen at least ten times. The gene calls are TRBV20-1 and TRBJ1-1; possible D gene TRBD1, 5 bases. Trimming shortened V by 2 bases and J by 6 bases, and 13 bases separated the two germline ends. From germline, CDR1 is DFQATT and CDR2 SNEGSKA (reference sequence). This CDR3 region has 13 residues. CDR3 loop: CSARIGGRAEAFF. CDR3 nucleotide sequence: TGCAGTGCTAGAATCGGGGGAAGAGCTGAAGCTTTCTTT.

This clonotype has a count of ten or more. The rearrangement joins TRBV30 to TRBJ2-1; D not resolved. Germline V gene data show CDR1 as GTSNPN and CDR2 as SVGIG (reference sequence). The CDR3 spans 12 residues. Trimming shortened V by 6 bases and J by 0 bases, and 6 bases separated the two germline ends. The CDR3, as DNA: TGTGCCTGCCGGGCCTCCTACAATGAGCAGTTCTTC. This sequence encodes CACRASYNEQFF.

This clonotype was seen at least ten times. The chain uses TRBV24-1 and TRBJ2-3, with D hard to call. The CDR3 consists of 13 residues. CDR1 and CDR2 (germline): KGHDR, SFDVKD. V lost 3 bases and J 5 bases, leaving 8 bases between the germline ends. The CDR3 region is CATSDPGGDTQYF. CDR3 bases: TGTGCCACCAGTGATCCGGGCGGAGATACGCAGTATTTT.

The chain employs TRBV30 and TRBJ2-7; 7 positions match TRBD1. Trimming removed 1 base from V and 1 base from J; junction bases left unmatched: 4. This CDR3 has 14 residues. CDR1 GTSNPN and CDR2 SVGIG come from the germline V gene (reference sequence). This chain's CDR3 is CAWSDETGSYEQYF. In DNA form, the CDR3 reads TGTGCCTGGAGTGATGAGACAGGGTCCTACGAGCAGTACTTC.

V gene TRBV7-8 combines with J gene TRBJ2-1, with 10 nucleotides matching TRBD1. Per germline, CDR1 SGHVS and CDR2 FQNEAQ. V lost 5 bases, J lost 5 bases, and 6 bases stayed unmatched. The CDR3 covers 15 residues. The CDR3 sequence: CASSTTGTGDNEQFF. CDR3 in DNA: TGTGCCAGCAGCACCACTGGGACAGGGGACAATGAGCAGTTCTTC.